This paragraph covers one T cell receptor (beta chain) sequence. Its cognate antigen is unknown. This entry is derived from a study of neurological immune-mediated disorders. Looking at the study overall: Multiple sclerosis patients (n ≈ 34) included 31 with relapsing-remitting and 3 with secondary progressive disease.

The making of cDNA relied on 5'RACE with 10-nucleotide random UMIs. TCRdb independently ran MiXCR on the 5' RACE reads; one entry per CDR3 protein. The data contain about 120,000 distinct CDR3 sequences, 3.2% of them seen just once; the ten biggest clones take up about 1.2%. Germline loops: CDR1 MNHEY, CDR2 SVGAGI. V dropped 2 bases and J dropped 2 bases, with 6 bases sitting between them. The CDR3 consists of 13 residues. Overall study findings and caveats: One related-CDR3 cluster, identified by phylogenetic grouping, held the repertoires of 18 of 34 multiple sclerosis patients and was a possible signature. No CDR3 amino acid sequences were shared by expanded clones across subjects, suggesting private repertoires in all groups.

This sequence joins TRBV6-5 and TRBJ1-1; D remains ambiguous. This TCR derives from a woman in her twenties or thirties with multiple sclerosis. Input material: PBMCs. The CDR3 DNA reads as TGTGCCAGCAGTTACAAAGGTAACACTGAAGCTTTCTTT. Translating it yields CASSYKGNTEAFF.